The source of this TCR beta chain is a study of shared clonotypes between healthy human individuals. Study-wide points: Lower generation probabilities were found for non-shared clonotypes than for those shared by all four donors.

Sorted-subset replicate PCRs used around 200 ng of genomic DNA. This amount corresponded to about 30,000 T cell genomes. Method: immunoSEQ multiplex PCR; TCRdb's copy keeps in-frame clones and lacks some. The sample contains around 2,000,000 clones, 85% to 95% of which appear only once. A note on this clone: Its antigen is undetermined.

This TCR came from a man younger than 35 in good health. Sequenced: naive CD4+ T cells sorted from blood. Subset noted: CD45RA+ positively selected.

CDR3 bases: TGTGCCAGTACCAGTAATGAAAAACTGTTTTTT. Residues: CASTSNEKLFF. J is TRBJ1-4 and V is TRBV6-1; D is uncertain. Germline V gene data show CDR1 as MNHNS and CDR2 as SASEGT. V was pared by 9 bases and J by 4 bases, with 6 bases between. CDR3 size: 11 residues.